Listed below are T cell receptor beta chains from one sample, sequenced in a study of identical twins. TCRdb processed the 5' RACE reads anew with MiXCR; each CDR3 protein has one entry. The sample has about 570,000 distinct CDR3 sequences, 7.5% to 10% seen once. These data were likewise used in another study, on yellow fever vaccine responses in identical twins.

Sequencing input: PBMCs. These receptors were obtained from a young woman in good health. CDR3s include the opening cysteine and the closing phenylalanine or tryptophan. The order of the fields is J gene, clone size, V gene, D gene, CDR3 DNA, CDR3 protein. The D gene is left open where the match is weak. Expanded clones get a size class; other rows say once, few or many, or leave the size out.

>TRBJ2-7|-|TRBV2|-
TGTGCCAGCAGTGAAGGGCCAGGGAAGATGTACGAGCAGTACTTC
CASSEGPGKMYEQYF
>TRBJ2-4|many|TRBV7-8|-
TGTGCCAGCAGTCATTCAGACAGTTCCAAAAACATTCAGTACTTC
CASSHSDSSKNIQYF
>TRBJ2-7|many|TRBV29-1|-
TGCAGCGTTGGACAGACGACCTACGAGCAGTACTTC
CSVGQTTYEQYF
>TRBJ1-6|many|TRBV10-3|-
TGTGCCATCAGCCCCCTGGGAGGACATATGATAAATTCACCCCTCCACTTT
CAISPLGGHMINSPLHF
>TRBJ1-4|many|TRBV2|-
TGTGCCAGCAGTCCCTACTCGGGGAATGAAAAACTGTTTTTT
CASSPYSGNEKLFF
>TRBJ2-5|few|TRBV20-1|-
TGCAGTGCTAGTTGGCTAGTAAGCCAAGAGACCCAGTACTTC
CSASWLVSQETQYF
>TRBJ1-5|many|TRBV20-1|TRBD1
TGCAGTGCTAGAGCAGGGGGCGCAGGTCGAGGCAATCAGCCCCAGCATTTT
CSARAGGAGRGNQPQHF
>TRBJ1-1|few|TRBV6-1|-
TGTGCCAGCAGCCTAGGACAGTTCGTTGAAGCTTTCTTT
CASSLGQFVEAFF
>TRBJ1-1|few|TRBV25-1|-
TGTGCCAGCAGTGAGTCGGGGGCTGAAGCTTTCTTT
CASSESGAEAFF
>TRBJ2-7|-|TRBV14|-
TGTGCCAGCAGCCAGTCTCGTAGGGCCTACGAGCAGTACTTC
CASSQSRRAYEQYF
>TRBJ1-6|-|TRBV19|-
TGTGCCAGTCAGGACAACTCCTATAATTCACCCCTCCACTTT
CASQDNSYNSPLHF
>TRBJ2-5|few|TRBV5-1|-
TGCGCCAGCAGCTCGCCGGGAGCTTGGGAGACCCAGTACTTC
CASSSPGAWETQYF
>TRBJ2-3|few|TRBV15|-
TGTGCCACCAGCAGAGATGCAGATTTCACAGATACGCAGTATTTT
CATSRDADFTDTQYF
>TRBJ2-1|many|TRBV13|-
TGTGCCAGCAGCTTTTTGAAGAATGAGCAGTTCTTC
CASSFLKNEQFF
>TRBJ1-1|-|TRBV7-2|TRBD1
TGTGCCAGCAGACCTCAGCGGCAGGGGGGCACTGAAGCTTTCTTT
CASRPQRQGGTEAFF
>TRBJ2-3|many|TRBV4-2|TRBD2
TGTGCCAGCAGCGGGGCTAGCGGCGAGGGAGATACGCAGTATTTT
CASSGASGEGDTQYF
>TRBJ2-1|many|TRBV29-1|-
TGCAGCGTTGCACCAGGGGTAGAGCAGTTCTTC
CSVAPGVEQFF
>TRBJ2-3|few|TRBV20-1|TRBD1
TGCAGTGCTATACAAACAGGGGGCAGCCCAGATACGCAGTATTTT
CSAIQTGGSPDTQYF